The 4 T cell receptor beta chains in this list originate from one sample, sequenced in a study of blood T cell repertoires in COVID-19. Generated by immunoSEQ multiplex PCR, the TCRdb table keeps only in-frame clones and is missing some. The repertoire consists of fewer than 250,000 clones, with nearly 90% occurring once and the leading ten covering less than 14%. The sequenced sample was PBMCs or T cells enriched from blood (not recorded which). These receptors came from a man aged 25 to 40 who had recovered from COVID-19.

The rearrangement links TRBV29-1 to TRBJ1-2; D is undetermined. The ends were cut back, 5 bases at V and 1 base at J, with 14 bases in the middle. The CDR3 has 14 residues. The germline CDR1 and CDR2 sequences are SQVTM and ANQGSEA. CDR3 DNA: TGCAGCGTTACTCGAGGAGGTTTTAACTATGGCTACACCTTC. Its protein is CSVTRGGFNYGYTF.

V usage is TRBV7-9 and J usage is TRBJ2-7, with TRBD2 identical over 7 bases. The germline gives CDR1 SEHNR, CDR2 FQNEAQ (reference sequence). J was trimmed by 7 bases and V by 1 base; bases with no gene match: 7. This CDR3 is built from 14 residues. The CDR3: CASSLGAGVGEQYF. The CDR3 DNA reads as TGTGCCAGCAGCTTAGGGGCGGGAGTAGGAGAGCAGTACTTC.

The chain combines TRBV19 with TRBJ2-2; 10 positions agree with TRBD1. The germline CDR1 and CDR2 sequences are LNHDA and SQIVND (reference sequence). With V trimmed by 5 bases and J by 4 bases, 4 bases remained unmatched. CDR3 length: 15 amino acids. CDR3 in amino acids: CASSPWDRGTGELFF. The DNA of the CDR3 is TGTGCCAGTAGTCCCTGGGACAGGGGCACCGGGGAGCTGTTTTTT.

As regards this clone: At one end the junction does not follow the germline gene, possibly because of a read error. The chain combines TRBV7-2 with TRBJ2-1; 9 bases line up with TRBD1. This CDR3 has 11 residues. Per the germline V gene, CDR1 is SGHTA and CDR2 is FQGNSA. In DNA form, the CDR3 reads TGTGCCAGCAGCCCGGACAGGGGTACGCTCTTC. Residues: CASSPDRGTLF.